Each of the 14 T cell receptor beta chains below was sequenced from the same sample in a study of CD8 T cells in ankylosing spondylitis. Each CDR3 protein gets one entry after TCRdb re-called the 5' RACE reads with MiXCR. The sample includes some 270,000 distinct CDR3 sequences, 15% to 20% of them seen just once. What was sequenced was blood, either unsorted or a sorted T cell fraction (not recorded which). The receptors were gathered from a male donor with ankylosing spondylitis or in good health (not recorded which).

The chain employs TRBV12-3 or TRBV12-4 and TRBJ2-1, with no clear D. The CDR3 covers 12 residues. The V and J ends lost 0 bases and 12 bases respectively, with 9 bases between them. As DNA, the CDR3 is TGTGCCAGCAGTTTAGCGAGTTTTGGGCAGTTCTTC. This codes for CASSLASFGQFF.

This clonotype came up a few times. The V gene is TRBV30, the J gene TRBJ1-4; the D gene is possibly TRBD1 (6 bases). Trimming cost V 3 bases and J 11 bases, with 13 bases left between them. The CDR3 totals 12 residues. Germline V lookup: CDR1 GTSNPN, CDR2 SVGIG (reference sequence). CDR3 amino acids: CAWSEDGGKLFF. The CDR3 DNA reads as TGTGCCTGGAGCGAGGACGGGGGCAAACTGTTTTTT.

The chain couples TRBV7-9 to TRBJ2-5, with 9 bases matching TRBD2. CDR3 length: 14 amino acids. The V gene end was trimmed by 7 bases and the J gene end by 3 bases; junction bases not matched to a gene: 6. Germline CDR1 reads SEHNR; CDR2 reads FQNEAQ (reference sequence). CDR3: CASMTSGFEETQYF. DNA of the CDR3: TGTGCCAGCATGACTAGCGGTTTTGAAGAGACCCAGTACTTC.

This clonotype appeared many times. The genes are TRBV6-1 and TRBJ2-3, with no clear D. The CDR3 has 14 amino acids. CDR1 and CDR2 (germline): MNHNS, SASEGT. V lost 6 bases and J 0 bases, leaving 10 bases between the germline ends. CDR3 region: CASSLTESTDTQYF. In nucleotides, the CDR3 is TGTGCCAGCAGCCTTACAGAGAGCACAGATACGCAGTATTTT.

At least ten counts were recorded for this clonotype. The chain recombines TRBV4-2 with TRBJ2-1; D gene unclear. The CDR3 runs 12 residues. V was clipped by 1 base and J by 8 bases, with 6 bases between them. The germline CDR1 and CDR2 sequences are LGHNA and YNFKEQ. The CDR3, as DNA: TGTGCCAGCAGCCAAGTTGAGGATGAGCAGTTCTTC. Protein sequence: CASSQVEDEQFF.

The V call is TRBV5-6, the J call TRBJ2-1, with TRBD2 as a possible D gene (5 bases). Deletions cut 0 bases from V and 8 bases from J, with 9 bases between. Per germline, CDR1 SGHDT and CDR2 YYEEEE. This CDR3 has 13 residues. CDR3: CASSLGGVDEQFF. DNA of the CDR3: TGTGCCAGCAGCTTGGGGGGAGTCGATGAGCAGTTCTTC. Filled out from reference TRBV5-6 and TRBJ2-1, the complete variable domain reads DAGVTQSPTHLIKTRGQQVTLRCSPKSGHDTVSWYQQALGQGPQFIFQYYEEEERQRGNFPDRFSGHQFPNYSSELNVNALLLGDSALYLCASSLGGVDEQFFGPGTRLTVL.

In its sample, this clonotype was seen many times. The J gene is TRBJ2-3, the V gene TRBV6-4; D is perhaps TRBD2 (6 bases). CDR1 MRHNA and CDR2 SNTAGT come from the germline V gene. Trimming shortened V by 0 bases and J by 5 bases, and 15 bases separated the two germline ends. The CDR3 totals 16 residues. CDR3 nucleotide sequence: TGTGCCAGCAGTGACTCGGTGGGGGGATCGATAGATACGCAGTATTTT. Protein product: CASSDSVGGSIDTQYF.

In DNA form, the CDR3 reads TGTGCCAGCAGCGTAGGGGGCTCAGATACGCAGTATTTT. Translating it yields CASSVGGSDTQYF. The chain employs TRBV9 and TRBJ2-3; D is possibly TRBD1 (5 bases). The length of the CDR3 is 13 residues. V was shortened by 0 bases and J by 4 bases, with 6 bases between the two germline ends. Germline assignment: CDR1 SGDLS and CDR2 YYNGEE.

This sequence joins TRBV20-1 and TRBJ2-7; D is possibly TRBD2 (7 bases). The germline V and J ends were trimmed by 3 bases and 2 bases, with 17 bases remaining between them. Germline CDR1 and CDR2: DFQATT and SNEGSKA (reference sequence). The CDR3 length is 15 residues. CDR3 in amino acids: CSASQGGGGPYEQYF. CDR3 bases: TGCAGTGCTAGCCAAGGGGGGGGTGGTCCCTACGAGCAGTACTTC.

The table lists this clonotype with many counts. The chain employs TRBV12-3 or TRBV12-4 and TRBJ2-1; 7 nucleotides align to TRBD2. This CDR3 is 15 amino acids long. Trimming took 5 bases from V and 4 from J; bases not matched to a gene: 8. The CDR3 region is CASSPVEGGYNEQFF. The CDR3 bases are TGTGCCAGCAGTCCCGTGGAGGGAGGGTACAATGAGCAGTTCTTC.

In its sample, this clonotype was seen a few times. The gene calls are TRBV4-3 and TRBJ2-1; D may be TRBD1 or TRBD2 (5 bases each). The length of the CDR3 is 17 residues. Deletions cut 0 bases from V and 0 bases from J, with 12 bases between. The germline V gene has CDR1 LGHNA and CDR2 YSLEER. CDR3 region: CASSQEWEGTSYNEQFF. CDR3 DNA sequence: TGCGCCAGCAGCCAAGAGTGGGAAGGGACCTCCTACAATGAGCAGTTCTTC.

The sample holds a few counts of this clonotype. The gene calls are TRBV20-1 and TRBJ2-1; the match to TRBD2 covers 11 bases. Germline V gene sequence: CDR1 DFQATT, CDR2 SNEGSKA (reference sequence). The junction had 18 bases not matched to a gene; V was cut back by 3 bases and J by 2 bases. There are 20 residues in the CDR3. The CDR3 protein is CSASPDPGLAEIRAYNEQFF. CDR3 DNA: TGCAGTGCTAGTCCTGATCCGGGACTAGCGGAGATTAGGGCCTACAATGAGCAGTTCTTC.

The CDR3 spells CSVWGLAGAEQYF. CDR3 in DNA: TGCAGCGTTTGGGGACTAGCGGGAGCCGAGCAGTACTTC. The chain joins TRBV29-1 to TRBJ2-7; 14 nucleotides align to TRBD2. Losses at the gene ends were 5 bases for V and 6 bases for J; bases not matched to a gene: 3. This CDR3 contains 13 residues. The germline CDR1 and CDR2 sequences are SQVTM and ANQGSEA.

The genes are TRBV3-1 and TRBJ2-7; D not resolved. The V gene's germline CDR1 is LGHDT and CDR2 YNNKEL (reference sequence). With 4 bases removed from V and 1 base from J, the gap between germline ends came to 8 bases. The CDR3 has 13 amino acids. The CDR3 DNA follows: TGTGCCAGCAGCCGCCCAGCATCCTACGAGCAGTACTTC. Its protein product is CASSRPASYEQYF.